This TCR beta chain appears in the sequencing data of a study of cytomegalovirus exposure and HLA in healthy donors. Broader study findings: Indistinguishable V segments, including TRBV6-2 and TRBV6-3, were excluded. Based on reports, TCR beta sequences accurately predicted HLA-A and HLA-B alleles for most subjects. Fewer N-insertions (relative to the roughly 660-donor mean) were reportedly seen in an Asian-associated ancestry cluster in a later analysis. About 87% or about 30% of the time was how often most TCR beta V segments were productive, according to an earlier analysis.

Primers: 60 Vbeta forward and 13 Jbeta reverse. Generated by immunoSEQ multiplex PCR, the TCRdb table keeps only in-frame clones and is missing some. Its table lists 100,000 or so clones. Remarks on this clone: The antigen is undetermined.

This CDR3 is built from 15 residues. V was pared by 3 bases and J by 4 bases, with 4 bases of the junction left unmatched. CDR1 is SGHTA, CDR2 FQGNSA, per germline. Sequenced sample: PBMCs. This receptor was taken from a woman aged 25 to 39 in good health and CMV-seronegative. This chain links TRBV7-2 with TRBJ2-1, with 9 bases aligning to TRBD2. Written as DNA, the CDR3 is TGTGCCAGCAGCTTGGGCAGCGGGAGGTACAATGAGCAGTTCTTC. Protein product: CASSLGSGRYNEQFF.